These T cell receptor beta chains were read from a single sample in a study of blood T cell repertoires in COVID-19. Generated by immunoSEQ multiplex PCR, the TCRdb table keeps only in-frame clones and is missing some. The table records about 250,000 clones, around 84% of them present only once. Input material: PBMCs or T cells enriched from blood (not recorded which). These receptors originate from a man younger than 35 who had recovered from COVID-19. Both conserved end residues are part of each CDR3. The D gene is left open where the match is weak. Clone size is not always given. Where it is, it says once, few, many or a class for expanded clones.

>16|TRBV11-2|NA|NA
CASRPPPSANTGELFF
>15|TRBV5-4|NA|NA
CASSLATRVAGELFF
>18|TRBV11-2|TRBD2|once
CASSLDHFFGGAYNEQFF
>15|TRBV5-8|NA|NA
CASSLGQLKAYEQYF
>15|TRBV7-8|TRBD1|NA
CASSFRQGSFYEQYF
>16|TRBV24-1|TRBD1|NA
CATSDLGAGGEETQYF
>12|TRBV20-1|NA|NA
CSASVGSTEAFF
>13|TRBV10-1|TRBD2|NA
CASSQTGGGTQYF
>16|TRBV2|TRBD1|NA
CANHIGTGGSGNTIYF
>18|TRBV28|TRBD1|NA
CASSWDRGQGESVQPQHF
>17|TRBV4-2|TRBD1|NA
CASSPAPSGQGNSPLHF
>16|TRBV29-1|NA|NA
CSVWVTGAPEDTEAFF
>15|TRBV9|TRBD2|once
CASSVATSSTDTQYF